These 11 T cell receptor beta chains were all obtained from the same sample, sequenced in a study of blood T cell repertoires in COVID-19. Assay used: immunoSEQ multiplex PCR; TCRdb lists only in-frame clones, some missing. The profile shows fewer than 700,000 clones, roughly 89% of them singletons. Sequencing was carried out using peripheral blood. These receptor sequences come from a woman between 45 and 60 years old with COVID-19, enrolled during active disease.

J is TRBJ2-7 and V is TRBV6-5, with 7 nucleotides matching TRBD1. The CDR3 runs 13 residues. Looked up from germline, CDR1 is MNHEY and CDR2 is SVGAGI. V was clipped by 6 bases and J by 3 bases; unmatched bases: 5. In DNA form, the CDR3 reads TGTGCCAGCAGATCCACAGGGGACTACGAGCAGTACTTC. It codes for CASRSTGDYEQYF.

This clone was seen only a few times. DNA of the CDR3: TGTGCCAGCAGTTTAATTTCGGGGTCCGAGCAGTACTTC. Its protein product is CASSLISGSEQYF. J is TRBJ2-7 and V is TRBV12-3 or TRBV12-4; D possibly corresponds to TRBD2 (5 bases). V was cut by 2 bases and J by 6 bases, with 11 bases left in between. The CDR3 runs to 13 residues.

CDR3 sequence reads: CASSSANLQYF. Here the CDR3 DNA reads TGTGCCAGCAGCTCCGCTAACTTGCAGTACTTC. The V gene is TRBV7-9, the J gene TRBJ2-7; D remains ambiguous. V was pared by 4 bases and J by 9 bases, with 10 bases between. The CDR3 totals 11 residues. The germline V gene encodes CDR1 SEHNR and CDR2 FQNEAQ (reference sequence).

This clone appeared once. The chain is built from TRBV6-5 and TRBJ1-4; D gene ambiguous. Between the trimmed V and J ends, which lost 6 bases and 8 bases, there was a span of 16 bases. CDR1 and CDR2 (germline): MNHEY, SVGAGI. The CDR3 consists of 14 residues. CDR3 loop: CASSPSGPGEKLFF. CDR3 in DNA: TGTGCCAGCAGCCCCAGCGGGCCTGGGGAAAAACTGTTTTTT.

A remark on this clone: At the DNA level, this CDR3 is encoded by other sequences in the same sample as well. The chain employs TRBV9 and TRBJ1-2; 8 bases match TRBD1. This CDR3 has 14 residues. V dropped 3 bases and J dropped 2; count of bases not matched to a gene: 3. Germline V gives CDR1 SGDLS, CDR2 YYNGEE. CDR3: CASSAGQGNYGYTF. CDR3 DNA sequence: TGTGCCAGCAGCGCTGGACAGGGAAACTATGGCTACACCTTC.

The CDR3 protein is CSVDITGVKNEQFF. CDR3 bases: TGCAGCGTTGACATTACAGGGGTCAAGAATGAGCAGTTCTTC. This sequence joins TRBV29-1 and TRBJ2-1, with 7 bases matching TRBD1. Germline V gene lookup returns CDR1 SQVTM and CDR2 ANQGSEA. Trimming removed 3 bases from V and 7 bases from J; junction bases left unmatched: 9. The CDR3 loop spans 14 amino acids.

The chain uses TRBV9 and TRBJ2-1; D is uncertain. Per germline, CDR1 SGDLS and CDR2 YYNGEE. Trimming removed 3 bases at V and 0 bases at J, with 10 bases between. The CDR3 is made up of 15 amino acids. The CDR3: CASSGGQSSYNEQFF. The CDR3, as DNA: TGTGCCAGCAGCGGAGGCCAGAGCTCCTACAATGAGCAGTTCTTC.

The chain employs TRBV6-2 or TRBV6-3 and TRBJ2-1; 9 nucleotides match TRBD2. Trimming took 0 bases from V and 0 from J; bases not matched to a gene: 0. Germline V gene sequence: CDR1 MNHEY, CDR2 SVGEGT. This CDR3 spans 16 amino acids. CDR3 bases: TGTGCCAGCAGTTACTCTAGCGGGGGCTCCTACAATGAGCAGTTCTTC. Translating gives CASSYSSGGSYNEQFF.

The V call is TRBV12-5, the J call TRBJ1-1; 12 bases are a match to TRBD1. From germline, CDR1 is LGHNT and CDR2 FRNRAP. J lost 3 bases, V lost 8 bases, and 7 bases had no gene match. The CDR3 has 15 residues. The CDR3 DNA sequence: TGTGCTAGTCTCTCCCGGGACAGGGGGCACACTGAAGCTTTCTTT. Its translation: CASLSRDRGHTEAFF. Combining the CDR3 with reference TRBV12-5 and TRBJ1-1 gives the whole variable domain DARVTQTPRHKVTEMGQEVTMRCQPILGHNTVFWYRQTMMQGLELLAYFRNRAPLDDSGMPKDRFSAEMPDATLATLKIQPSEPRDSAVYFCASLSRDRGHTEAFFGQGTRLTVV.

The CDR3: CASSMRSGDKASPLHF. The DNA for the CDR3 is TGTGCCAGTAGTATGAGGTCTGGGGACAAGGCTTCACCCCTCCACTTT. This chain joins TRBV19 and TRBJ1-6; a weak D match, TRBD1 (6 bases). V shed 3 bases and J shed 9 bases, with 18 bases lying between them. The germline V gene encodes CDR1 LNHDA and CDR2 SQIVND (reference sequence). This CDR3 has 16 amino acids.

The chain combines TRBV6-5 with TRBJ1-2; 8 nucleotides line up with TRBD1. Germline CDR1 MNHEY, CDR2 SVGAGI. J lost 4 bases, V lost 6 bases, and 7 bases had no gene match. This CDR3 is 14 amino acids long. The CDR3, as DNA: TGTGCCAGCAGGGGGGGGGACAGGAGCTATGGCTACACCTTC. Its protein product is CASRGGDRSYGYTF.